This TCR beta chain was sequenced for a study of PD-L1 blockade in urothelial cancer. Overall study context: Median T cell yield from blood was roughly 150,000.

Synthetic TCR analog templates were spiked into each PCR. TCRdb's copy holds only in-frame clones and misses some; the assay was immunoSEQ multiplex PCR. The data show around 100,000 clones, about 85% seen once. The V gene end was trimmed by 6 bases and the J gene end by 0 bases; junction bases not matched to a gene: 5. The germline V gene has CDR1 SGDLS and CDR2 YYNGEE. CDR3 size: 15 residues. This clonotype was obtained from a man aged 50 or older with urothelial cancer. This sample comprised PBMCs, obtained around atezolizumab (anti-PD-L1) treatment. The chain is built from TRBV9 and TRBJ2-3; 9 nucleotides align to TRBD2. This CDR3 is CASTTSGFSTDTQYF. CDR3 DNA: TGTGCCAGCACCACTAGCGGGTTTAGCACAGATACGCAGTATTTT.